This TCR beta chain was profiled in a study of follicular helper T cells after annual influenza vaccination. For the study at large: Across the 2013-2014, 2014-2015 and 2015-2016 vaccination seasons, some subjects were resampled.

Findings and caveats of the study: Most later recoveries of Day 7 ICOS+CD38+ clones were ICOS-CD38- cTfh.

Sequencing of TCRB used Survey level resolution. Assay used: immunoSEQ multiplex PCR; TCRdb lists only in-frame clones, some missing. The table lists roughly 8,300 clones, roughly 82% of them singletons, with 1.1% in the top ten. As to time point: 2014-2015 season, pre-vaccination. ICOS+CD38+ and ICOS-CD38- fractions were sorted from non-naive CD4+CXCR5+PD-1+ cells. V was clipped by 3 bases and J by 5 bases, with 14 bases between them. The length of the CDR3 is 15 residues. Germline loops: CDR1 SGHVS, CDR2 FNYEAQ. As concerns this clone: Its antigen is still unknown.

The clonotype comes from an adult who received the influenza vaccine. Material: CXCR5+ CD38- circulating T follicular helper cells from blood, obtained on the day of influenza vaccination. Documented subset: circulating Tfh, non-naive CD4+CXCR5+PD-1+ (ICOS+CD38+ or ICOS-CD38-). V gene TRBV7-6 combines with J gene TRBJ1-5; D unresolved. The CDR3 spells CASSLGNGKDQPQHF. CDR3 DNA sequence: TGTGCCAGCAGCTTGGGGAACGGAAAGGATCAGCCCCAGCATTTT.